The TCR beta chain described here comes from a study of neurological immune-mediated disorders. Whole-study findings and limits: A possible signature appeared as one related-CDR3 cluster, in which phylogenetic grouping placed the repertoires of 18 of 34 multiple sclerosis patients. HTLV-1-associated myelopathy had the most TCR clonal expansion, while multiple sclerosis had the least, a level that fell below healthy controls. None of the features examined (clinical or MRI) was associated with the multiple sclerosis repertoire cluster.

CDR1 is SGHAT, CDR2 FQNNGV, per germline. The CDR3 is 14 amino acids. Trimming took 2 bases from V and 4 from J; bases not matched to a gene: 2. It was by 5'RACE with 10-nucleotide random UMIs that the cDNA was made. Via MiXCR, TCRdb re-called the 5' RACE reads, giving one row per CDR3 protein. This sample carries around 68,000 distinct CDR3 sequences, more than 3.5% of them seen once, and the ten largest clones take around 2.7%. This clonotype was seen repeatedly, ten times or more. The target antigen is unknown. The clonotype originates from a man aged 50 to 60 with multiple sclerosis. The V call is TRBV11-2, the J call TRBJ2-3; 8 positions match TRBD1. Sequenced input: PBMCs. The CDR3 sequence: CASSLTQGADTQYF. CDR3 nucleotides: TGTGCCAGCAGCTTAACACAGGGGGCAGATACGCAGTATTTT.